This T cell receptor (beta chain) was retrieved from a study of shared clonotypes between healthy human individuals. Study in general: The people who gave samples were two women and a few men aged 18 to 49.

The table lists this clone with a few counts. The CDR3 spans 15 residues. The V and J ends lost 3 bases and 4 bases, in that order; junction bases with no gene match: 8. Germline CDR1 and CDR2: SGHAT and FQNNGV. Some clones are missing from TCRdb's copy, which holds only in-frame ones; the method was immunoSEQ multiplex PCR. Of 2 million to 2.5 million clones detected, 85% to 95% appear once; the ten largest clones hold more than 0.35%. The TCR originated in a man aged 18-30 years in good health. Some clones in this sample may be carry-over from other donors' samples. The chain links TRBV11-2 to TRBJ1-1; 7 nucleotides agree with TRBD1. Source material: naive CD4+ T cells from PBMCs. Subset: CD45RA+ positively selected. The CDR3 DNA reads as TGTGCCAGCAGCTTGACAGGGACTAGAGGCACTGAAGCTTTCTTT. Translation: CASSLTGTRGTEAFF.